The clone carrying this TCR beta chain has at least ten counts. These data are taken from a study of low-dose radiotherapy and immunotherapy resistance in tumors. The wider study: Doses of 0.5 Gy per fraction every 2 weeks, totaling 6.5 Gy, went to Cohort 1. The authors gave intravenous cyclophosphamide 200 mg/m2 every two weeks, one day before radiation and immunotherapy.

Priming of first-strand cDNA relied on TRAV- and TRBV-specific primers (covering alpha and beta chains). For amplifying TCRs, the PCR ran for about 20 cycles with Phusion, which was used together with a constant-region primer and the adapter on the V primers. The authors amplified isolated mRNA by in vitro transcription. TCRdb re-analysed the reads in MiXCR, keeping a single row per CDR3 protein. This table has over 65,000 distinct CDR3 sequences, roughly a sixth appearing once. The time point here: before trial treatment. Donors received nivolumab, ipilimumab, aspirin, low-dose cyclophosphamide and low-dose radiotherapy. CDR1 and CDR2 from the germline V gene are DFQATT and SNEGSKA (reference sequence). The V and J ends lost 0 bases and 4 bases respectively, with 15 bases between them. The CDR3 consists of 15 residues.

The chain uses TRBV20-1 and TRBJ2-5; D may be TRBD2 (5 bases). The sample consisted of PBMCs, taken before treatment. The TCR was taken from a male donor with prostate cancer. CDR3 sequence reads: CSARDGRLEGETQYF. The CDR3, as DNA: TGCAGTGCTAGAGATGGGCGGCTAGAGGGAGAGACCCAGTACTTC.